Reported below is one T cell receptor beta chain. Its antigen specificity is not known. It has no much larger one-base neighbor in the sample; base qualities were not kept. The collaborating institutions used their own protocols to collect whole blood in K2EDTA tubes. Collaborator samples were shipped for TCRbeta analysis as frozen whole blood, isolated PBMCs, or DNA extracted from either sample type. TCRbeta CDR3 regions were amplified from genomic DNA using the immunoSEQ Assay, a bias-controlled multiplex PCR. The study's processing was this. Within the assay, amplification of reference gene primers was used to estimate how many nucleated cells each sample contained. To quantify the absolute abundance of each unique TCRbeta CDR3 rearrangement, sequence reads were collapsed and filtered. For each sample, productive Simpson clonality was calculated as the square root of Simpson's diversity index over productive rearrangements. TCRdb stores this immuneACCESS table with in-frame sequences only. Part of the clones is absent; in the studies checked, under half of the shortfall reflects unresolved V genes, and no reason is known for the rest. V, J and clone size were drawn from that table, and D and trimming were deduced from the DNA. The sample table lists some 100,000 clones, 85% to 90% of them with a count of one. 7% to 8.5% of the sample rests with the top ten.

From V the trimming removes 4 bases and from J it removes 0 bases, while the gene matches leave 4 bases of the junction unaccounted for. CDR1 and CDR2, per the germline V gene (reference sequence), are LNHDA and SQIVND. The CDR3 sequence holds 16 residues, the cysteine and phenylalanine included. CDR3 DNA is the only sequence kept; it has 48 bases, read in frame from the first base. This record comes from a study of blood T cell repertoires in COVID-19 (dated by TCRdb to about 2020). For the wider study: Samples from collaborators originated in the United States, Italy and Spain and spanned both the acute and convalescent phases of COVID-19. The prospective study material was composed of cDNA or gDNA derived from T cells, B-cell-depleted T cells, or PBMCs. The dataset comprised deeply sampled blood TCRbeta repertoires from subjects exposed to, actively infected with, or recovered from COVID-19. A freely available public database, intended as a resource for researchers studying the immune response to SARS-CoV-2, is where the repertoires were released. Samples came from the ongoing ImmuneRACE study (first 160 participants) plus 1,254 subjects from 6 global collaborators. The sample metadata nearly always contained a de-identified subject ID, COVID-19 status, age in years and sex. Where HLA class I and class II types were available, the types were taken from metadata supplied by the sample provider, not from assay-based typing.

What the authors observed across the whole study: The amount of clinical and demographic metadata varied by source and participant and was provided uncurated.

Sequenced input: peripheral blood. This receptor was identified in a woman between 65 and 79 years old with acute or convalescent COVID-19. Here the chain combines TRBV19 and TRBJ2-3, with 10 bases in between that match TRBD2. CDR3 region: CASSKGLAVSTDTQYF. The DNA sequence is TGTGCCAGTAGTAAAGGACTAGCGGTTAGCACAGATACGCAGTATTTT. The CDR3 plus the reference TRBV19 and TRBJ2-3 genes for the other parts give the full variable domain: DGGITQSPKYLFRKEGQNVTLSCEQNLNHDAMYWYRQDPGQGLRLIYYSQIVNDFQKGDIAEGYSVSREKKESFPLTVTSAQKNPTAFYLCASSKGLAVSTDTQYFGPGTRLTVL.